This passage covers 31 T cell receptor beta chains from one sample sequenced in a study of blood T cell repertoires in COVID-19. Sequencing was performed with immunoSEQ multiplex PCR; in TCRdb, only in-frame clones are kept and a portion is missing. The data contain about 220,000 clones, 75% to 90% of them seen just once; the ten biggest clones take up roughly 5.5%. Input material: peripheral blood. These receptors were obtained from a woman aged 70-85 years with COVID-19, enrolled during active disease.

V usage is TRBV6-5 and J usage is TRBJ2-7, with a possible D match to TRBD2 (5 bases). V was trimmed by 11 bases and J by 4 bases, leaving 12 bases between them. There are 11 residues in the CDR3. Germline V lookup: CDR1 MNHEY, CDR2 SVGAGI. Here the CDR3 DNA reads TGTGCCTCTAAACGGGGATACGAGCAGTACTTC. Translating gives CASKRGYEQYF.

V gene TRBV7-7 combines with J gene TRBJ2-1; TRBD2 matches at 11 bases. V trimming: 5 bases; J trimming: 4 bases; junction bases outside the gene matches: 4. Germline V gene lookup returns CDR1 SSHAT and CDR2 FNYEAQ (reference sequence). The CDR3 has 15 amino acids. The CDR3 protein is CASSHGTSGYNEQFF. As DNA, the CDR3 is TGTGCCAGCAGCCACGGGACTAGCGGTTACAATGAGCAGTTCTTC.

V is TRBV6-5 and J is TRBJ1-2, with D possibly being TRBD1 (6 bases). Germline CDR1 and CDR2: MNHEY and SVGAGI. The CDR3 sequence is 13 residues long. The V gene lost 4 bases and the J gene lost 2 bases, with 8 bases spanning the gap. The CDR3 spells CASSSQGNYGYTF. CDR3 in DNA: TGTGCCAGCAGTTCTCAGGGGAACTATGGCTACACCTTC.

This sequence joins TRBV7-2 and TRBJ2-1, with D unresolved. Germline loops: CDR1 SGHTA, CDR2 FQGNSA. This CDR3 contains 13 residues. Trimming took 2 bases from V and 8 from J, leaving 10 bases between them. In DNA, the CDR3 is TGTGCCAGCAGCTTATCTCCGTTCGATGAGCAGTTCTTC. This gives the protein CASSLSPFDEQFF.

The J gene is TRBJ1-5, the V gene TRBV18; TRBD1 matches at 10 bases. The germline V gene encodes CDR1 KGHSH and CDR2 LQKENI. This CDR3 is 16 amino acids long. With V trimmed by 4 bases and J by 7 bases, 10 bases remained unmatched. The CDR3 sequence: CASSQYPPGQGQPQHF. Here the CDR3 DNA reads TGTGCCAGCTCACAATATCCTCCGGGACAGGGGCAGCCCCAGCATTTT.

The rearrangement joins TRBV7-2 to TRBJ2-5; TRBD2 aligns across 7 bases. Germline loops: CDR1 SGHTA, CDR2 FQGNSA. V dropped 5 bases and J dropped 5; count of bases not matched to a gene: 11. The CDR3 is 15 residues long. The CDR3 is CASSVRGGPGETQYF. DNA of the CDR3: TGTGCCAGCAGCGTCCGGGGAGGGCCAGGGGAGACCCAGTACTTC.

In DNA form, the CDR3 reads TGTGCCAGCAGCCAAAATCGGTGGCAGCCCCAGCATTTT. Encoded protein: CASSQNRWQPQHF. This chain uses TRBV27 with TRBJ1-5; D remains unclear. The germline V gene has CDR1 MNHEY and CDR2 SMNVEV (reference sequence). There are 13 residues in the CDR3. Trimming removed 6 bases from V and 7 bases from J, with 13 bases in between.

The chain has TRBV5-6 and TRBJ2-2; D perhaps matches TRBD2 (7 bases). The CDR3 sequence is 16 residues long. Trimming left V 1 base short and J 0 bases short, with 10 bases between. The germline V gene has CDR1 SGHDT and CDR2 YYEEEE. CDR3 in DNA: TGTGCCAGCAGCTTGCGGGGGGCCGCGAACACCGGGGAGCTGTTTTTT. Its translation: CASSLRGAANTGELFF.

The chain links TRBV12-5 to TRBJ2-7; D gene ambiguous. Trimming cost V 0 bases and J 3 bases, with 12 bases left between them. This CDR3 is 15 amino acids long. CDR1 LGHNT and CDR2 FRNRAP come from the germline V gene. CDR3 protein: CASGLVCRSSYEQYF. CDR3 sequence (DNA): TGTGCTAGTGGTTTGGTCTGTCGTAGTAGCTACGAGCAGTACTTC.

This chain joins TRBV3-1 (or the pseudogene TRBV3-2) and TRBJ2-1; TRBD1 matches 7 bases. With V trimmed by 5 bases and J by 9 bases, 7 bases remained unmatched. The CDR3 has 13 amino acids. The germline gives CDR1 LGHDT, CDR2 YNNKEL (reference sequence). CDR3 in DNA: TGTGCCAGCAGCGTACAGGGGACAGTTGAGCAGTTCTTC. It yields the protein CASSVQGTVEQFF.

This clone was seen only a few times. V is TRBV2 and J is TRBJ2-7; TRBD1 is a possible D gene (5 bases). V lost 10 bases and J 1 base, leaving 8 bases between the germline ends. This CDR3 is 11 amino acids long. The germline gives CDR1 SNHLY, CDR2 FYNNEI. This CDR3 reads CATRQSYEQYF. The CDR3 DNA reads TGTGCCACCAGACAGTCCTACGAGCAGTACTTC.

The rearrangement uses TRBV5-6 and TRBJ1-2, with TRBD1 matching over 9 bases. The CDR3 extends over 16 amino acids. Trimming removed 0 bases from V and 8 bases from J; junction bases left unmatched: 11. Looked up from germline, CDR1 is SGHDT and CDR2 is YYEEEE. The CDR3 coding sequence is TGTGCCAGCAGCTTGGGCGGGACAGGGATTTCGGGGGGCTACACCTTC. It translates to CASSLGGTGISGGYTF.

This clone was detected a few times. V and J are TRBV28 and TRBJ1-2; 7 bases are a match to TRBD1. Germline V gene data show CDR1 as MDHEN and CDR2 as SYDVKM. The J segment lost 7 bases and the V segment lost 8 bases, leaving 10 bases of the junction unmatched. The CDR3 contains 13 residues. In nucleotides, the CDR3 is TGTGCCAGCTCTACGACAGGGAGAAGTGGCTACACCTTC. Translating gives CASSTTGRSGYTF.

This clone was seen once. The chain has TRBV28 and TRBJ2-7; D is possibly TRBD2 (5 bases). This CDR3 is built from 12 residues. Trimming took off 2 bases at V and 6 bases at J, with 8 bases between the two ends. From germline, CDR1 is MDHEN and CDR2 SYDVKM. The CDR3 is CASSLASREQYF. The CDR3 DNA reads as TGTGCCAGCAGTTTAGCTAGCCGCGAGCAGTACTTC.

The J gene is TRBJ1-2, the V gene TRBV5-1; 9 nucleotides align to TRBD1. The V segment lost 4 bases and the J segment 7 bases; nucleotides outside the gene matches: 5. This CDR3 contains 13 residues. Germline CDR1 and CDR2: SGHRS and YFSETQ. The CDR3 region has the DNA TGCGCCAGCAGCCCCGGGACAGGGAGTGGCTACACCTTC. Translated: CASSPGTGSGYTF.

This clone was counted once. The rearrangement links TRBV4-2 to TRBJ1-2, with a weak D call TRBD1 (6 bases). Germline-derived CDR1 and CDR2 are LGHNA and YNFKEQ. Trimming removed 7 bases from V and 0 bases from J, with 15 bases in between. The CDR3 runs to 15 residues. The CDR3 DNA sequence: TGTGCCAGCACCGGGACACCGACTGCTAACTATGGCTACACCTTC. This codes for CASTGTPTANYGYTF.

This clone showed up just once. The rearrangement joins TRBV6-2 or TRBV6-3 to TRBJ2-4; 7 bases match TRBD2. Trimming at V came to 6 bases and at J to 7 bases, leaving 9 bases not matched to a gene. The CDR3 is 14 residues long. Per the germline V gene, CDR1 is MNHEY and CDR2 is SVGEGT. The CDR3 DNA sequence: TGTGCCAGCAGCTCCTCGGCGGGAGTGAACATTCAGTACTTC. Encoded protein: CASSSSAGVNIQYF.

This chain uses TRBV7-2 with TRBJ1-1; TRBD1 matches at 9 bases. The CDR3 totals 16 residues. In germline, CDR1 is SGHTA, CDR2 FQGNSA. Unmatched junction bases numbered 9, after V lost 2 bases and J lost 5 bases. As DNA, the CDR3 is TGTGCCAGCAGCTTATGGCGGACAGGGGTTGGGACTGAAGCTTTCTTT. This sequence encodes CASSLWRTGVGTEAFF.

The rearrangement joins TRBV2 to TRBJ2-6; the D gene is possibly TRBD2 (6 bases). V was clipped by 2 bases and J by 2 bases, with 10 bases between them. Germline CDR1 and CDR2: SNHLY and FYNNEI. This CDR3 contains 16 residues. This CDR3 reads CASSEFRGTGANVLTF. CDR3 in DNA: TGTGCCAGCAGTGAATTTCGCGGGACTGGGGCCAACGTCCTGACTTTC.

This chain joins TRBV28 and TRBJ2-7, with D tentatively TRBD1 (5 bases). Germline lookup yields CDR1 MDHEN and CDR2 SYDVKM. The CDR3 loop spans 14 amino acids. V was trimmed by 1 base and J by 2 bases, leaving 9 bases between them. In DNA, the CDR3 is TGTGCCAGCAGTTTATCGCAGGGCCCCTACGAGCAGTACTTC. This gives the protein CASSLSQGPYEQYF.

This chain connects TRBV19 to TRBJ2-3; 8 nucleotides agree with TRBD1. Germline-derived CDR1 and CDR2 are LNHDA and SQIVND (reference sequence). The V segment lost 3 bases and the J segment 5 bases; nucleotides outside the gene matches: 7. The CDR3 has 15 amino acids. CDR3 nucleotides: TGTGCCAGTAGTATGGGCAACAGGGGGAGAGATACGCAGTATTTT. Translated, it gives CASSMGNRGRDTQYF.

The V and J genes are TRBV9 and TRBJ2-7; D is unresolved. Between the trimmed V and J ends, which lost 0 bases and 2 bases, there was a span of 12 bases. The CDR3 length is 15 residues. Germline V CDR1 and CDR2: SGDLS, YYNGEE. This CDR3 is CASSVEPNRPYEQYF. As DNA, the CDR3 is TGTGCCAGCAGCGTAGAACCGAACAGACCCTACGAGCAGTACTTC.

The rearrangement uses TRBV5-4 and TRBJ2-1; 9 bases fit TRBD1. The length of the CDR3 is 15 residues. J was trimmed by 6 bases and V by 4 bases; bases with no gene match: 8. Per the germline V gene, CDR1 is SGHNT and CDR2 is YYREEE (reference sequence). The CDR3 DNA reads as TGTGCCAGCAGCAGCCCGGACAGGGGACGCAATGAGCAGTTCTTC. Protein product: CASSSPDRGRNEQFF.

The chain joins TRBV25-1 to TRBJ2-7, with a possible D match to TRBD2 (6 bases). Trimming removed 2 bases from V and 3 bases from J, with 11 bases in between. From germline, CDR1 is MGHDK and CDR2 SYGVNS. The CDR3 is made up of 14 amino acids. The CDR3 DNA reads TGTGCCAGCAGTGAAGGGGGGATCTACTACGAGCAGTACTTC. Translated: CASSEGGIYYEQYF.

The chain's CDR3 is CASSLAAGGFSNTEAFF. In DNA form, the CDR3 reads TGTGCCAGCAGCTTAGCGGCAGGGGGATTCTCGAACACTGAAGCTTTCTTT. The rearrangement uses TRBV7-2 and TRBJ1-1; 7 bases fit TRBD1. The CDR3 is 17 residues long. Germline CDR1 reads SGHTA; CDR2 reads FQGNSA. J gave up 1 base and V 0 bases, and 8 bases lay outside the gene matches.

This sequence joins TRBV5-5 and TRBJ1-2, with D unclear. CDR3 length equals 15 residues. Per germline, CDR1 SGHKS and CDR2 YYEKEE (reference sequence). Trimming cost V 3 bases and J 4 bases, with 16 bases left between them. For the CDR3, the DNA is TGTGCCAGCAGCTCCAACTTAGTCTTGAGCTATGGCTACACCTTC. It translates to CASSSNLVLSYGYTF.

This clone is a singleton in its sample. CDR3 in DNA: TGCGCCAGCAGCTTGAGTGGACTAGCGGGGATCTACGAGCAGTACTTC. Its translation is CASSLSGLAGIYEQYF. The rearrangement uses TRBV5-1 and TRBJ2-7; TRBD2 aligns across 12 bases. The CDR3 is 16 amino acids. Germline CDR1 and CDR2: SGHRS and YFSETQ. The V and J ends lost 1 base and 3 bases, in that order; junction bases with no gene match: 5.

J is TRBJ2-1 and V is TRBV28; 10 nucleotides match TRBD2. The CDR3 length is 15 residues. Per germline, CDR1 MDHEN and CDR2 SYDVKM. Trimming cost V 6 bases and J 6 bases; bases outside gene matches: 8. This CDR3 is CASSPSSGRANEQFF. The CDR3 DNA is TGTGCCAGCAGCCCGTCGAGCGGGAGGGCCAATGAGCAGTTCTTC.

This CDR3 reads CASSVRGDGYNEQFF. DNA for the CDR3: TGTGCCAGCAGCGTAAGGGGTGATGGATACAATGAGCAGTTCTTC. The V gene is TRBV9, the J gene TRBJ2-1, with D maybe TRBD1 (5 bases). CDR1 is SGDLS, CDR2 YYNGEE, per germline. V was cut by 1 base and J by 4 bases, with 12 bases left in between. The CDR3 length is 15 residues. Full variable domain (remainder filled in from reference TRBV9 and TRBJ2-1): DSGVTQTPKHLITATGQRVTLRCSPRSGDLSVYWYQQSLDQGLQFLIQYYNGEERAKGNILERFSAQQFPDLHSELNLSSLELGDSALYFCASSVRGDGYNEQFFGPGTRLTVL.

The CDR3 sequence: CASSRGGNEKLFF. The CDR3 DNA follows: TGTGCCAGCAGTCGGGGGGGTAATGAAAAACTGTTTTTT. This chain connects TRBV27 to TRBJ1-4; D is perhaps TRBD1 (5 bases). Germline V gene sequence: CDR1 MNHEY, CDR2 SMNVEV (reference sequence). The CDR3 sequence is 13 residues long. Trimming removed 5 bases from V and 4 bases from J, with 8 bases in between.

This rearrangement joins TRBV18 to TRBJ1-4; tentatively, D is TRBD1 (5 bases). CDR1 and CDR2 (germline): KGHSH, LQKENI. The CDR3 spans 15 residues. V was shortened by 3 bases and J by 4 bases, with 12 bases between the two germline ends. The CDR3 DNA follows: TGTGCCAGCTCACCCTCGGGGGTCTTTAATGAAAAACTGTTTTTT. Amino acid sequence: CASSPSGVFNEKLFF.